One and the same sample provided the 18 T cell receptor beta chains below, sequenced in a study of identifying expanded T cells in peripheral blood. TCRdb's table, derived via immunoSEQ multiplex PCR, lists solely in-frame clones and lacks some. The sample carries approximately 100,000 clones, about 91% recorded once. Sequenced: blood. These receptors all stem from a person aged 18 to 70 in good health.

Written as DNA, the CDR3 is TGTGCCAGCAGCCGAGGCCAGGTAGTACCCGAGCAGTACTTC. Its protein product is CASSRGQVVPEQYF. The genes are TRBV7-9 and TRBJ2-7; D is unresolved. Trimming pared 5 bases from V and 6 bases from J, leaving 17 bases between. This CDR3 comprises 14 residues. Per the germline V gene, CDR1 is SEHNR and CDR2 is FQNEAQ (reference sequence).

The DNA for the CDR3 is TGCGCCAGCAGCCAAGAACCGGGTCTCACCGGGACAGGGTTCAATGAGCAGTTCTTC. Translated: CASSQEPGLTGTGFNEQFF. The chain recombines TRBV4-1 with TRBJ2-1, with 9 bases matching TRBD1. The CDR3 is 19 residues long. Germline CDR1 MGHRA, CDR2 YSYEKL. The V segment lost 0 bases and the J segment 6 bases; nucleotides outside the gene matches: 15.

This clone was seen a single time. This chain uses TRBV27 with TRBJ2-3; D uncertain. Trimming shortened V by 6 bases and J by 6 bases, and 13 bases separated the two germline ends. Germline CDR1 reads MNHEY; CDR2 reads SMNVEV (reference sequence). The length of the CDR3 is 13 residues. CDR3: CASSKLERDTQYF. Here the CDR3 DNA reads TGTGCCAGCAGCAAATTGGAACGGGATACGCAGTATTTT.

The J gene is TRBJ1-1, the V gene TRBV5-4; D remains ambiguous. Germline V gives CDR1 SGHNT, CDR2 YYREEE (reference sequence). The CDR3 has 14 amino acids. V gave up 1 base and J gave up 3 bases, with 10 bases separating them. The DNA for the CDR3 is TGTGCCAGCAGCTTGAGTGGGGTTTACACTGAAGCTTTCTTT. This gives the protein CASSLSGVYTEAFF.

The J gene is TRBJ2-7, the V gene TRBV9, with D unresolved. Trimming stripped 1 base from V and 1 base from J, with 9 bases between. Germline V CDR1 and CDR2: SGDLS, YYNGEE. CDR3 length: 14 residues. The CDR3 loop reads CASSVYDGSYEQYF. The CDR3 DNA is TGTGCCAGCAGCGTATATGACGGGTCCTACGAGCAGTACTTC.

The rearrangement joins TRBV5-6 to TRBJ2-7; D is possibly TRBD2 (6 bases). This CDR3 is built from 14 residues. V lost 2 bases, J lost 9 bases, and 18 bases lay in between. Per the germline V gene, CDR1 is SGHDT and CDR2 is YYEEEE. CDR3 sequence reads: CASSFAGNPEGQYF. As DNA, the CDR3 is TGTGCCAGCAGCTTCGCAGGAAACCCGGAGGGGCAGTACTTC.

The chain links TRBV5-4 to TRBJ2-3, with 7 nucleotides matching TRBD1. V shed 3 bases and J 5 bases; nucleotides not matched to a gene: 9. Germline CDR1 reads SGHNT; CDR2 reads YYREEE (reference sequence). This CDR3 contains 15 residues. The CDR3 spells CASSYRGQTGDTQYF. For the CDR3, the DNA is TGTGCCAGCAGCTATAGGGGACAGACCGGAGATACGCAGTATTTT.

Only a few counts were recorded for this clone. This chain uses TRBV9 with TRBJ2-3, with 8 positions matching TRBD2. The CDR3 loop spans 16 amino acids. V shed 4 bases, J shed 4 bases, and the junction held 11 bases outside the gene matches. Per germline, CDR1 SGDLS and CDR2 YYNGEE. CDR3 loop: CASSPPGGGQADTQYF. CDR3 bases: TGTGCCAGCAGCCCCCCGGGAGGGGGGCAAGCAGATACGCAGTATTTT.

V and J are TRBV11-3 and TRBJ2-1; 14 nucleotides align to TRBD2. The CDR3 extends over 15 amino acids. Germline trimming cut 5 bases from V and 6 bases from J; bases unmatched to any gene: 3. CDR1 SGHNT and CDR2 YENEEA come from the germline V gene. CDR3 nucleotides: TGTGCCAGCAGCGAGGGACTAGCGGGAGTCAATGAGCAGTTCTTC. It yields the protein CASSEGLAGVNEQFF.

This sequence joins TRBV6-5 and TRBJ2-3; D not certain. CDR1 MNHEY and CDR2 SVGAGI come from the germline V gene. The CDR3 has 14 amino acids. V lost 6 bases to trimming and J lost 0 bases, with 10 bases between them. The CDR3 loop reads CASRQLLSTDTQYF. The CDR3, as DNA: TGTGCCAGCAGGCAACTCCTTAGCACAGATACGCAGTATTTT.

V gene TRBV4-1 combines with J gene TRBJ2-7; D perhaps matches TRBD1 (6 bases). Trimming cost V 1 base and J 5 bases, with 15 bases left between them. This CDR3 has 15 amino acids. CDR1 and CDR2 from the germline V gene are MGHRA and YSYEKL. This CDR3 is CASSQGLQGPHEQYF. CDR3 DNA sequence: TGCGCCAGCAGCCAAGGTTTACAGGGCCCCCACGAGCAGTACTTC.

The chain's CDR3 is CASSTGTQDTQYF. The DNA of the CDR3 is TGTGCCAGCAGCACTGGGACACAAGATACGCAGTATTTT. V gene TRBV9 combines with J gene TRBJ2-3; tentatively, D is TRBD1 (6 bases). This CDR3 spans 13 amino acids. V lost 4 bases to trimming and J lost 5 bases, with 11 bases between them. CDR1 and CDR2 (germline): SGDLS, YYNGEE.

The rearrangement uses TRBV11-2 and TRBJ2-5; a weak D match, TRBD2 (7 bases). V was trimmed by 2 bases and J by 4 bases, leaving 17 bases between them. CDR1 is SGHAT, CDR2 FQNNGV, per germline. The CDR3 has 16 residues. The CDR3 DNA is TGTGCCAGCAGCTTATTTTCCGGGGGGCCGTCAGAGACCCAGTACTTC. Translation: CASSLFSGGPSETQYF.

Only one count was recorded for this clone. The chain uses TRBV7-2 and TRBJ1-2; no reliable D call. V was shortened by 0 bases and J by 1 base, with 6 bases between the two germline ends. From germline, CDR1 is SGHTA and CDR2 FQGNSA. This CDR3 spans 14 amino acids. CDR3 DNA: TGTGCCAGCAGCTTAGCTCATATTAACTATGGCTACACCTTC. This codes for CASSLAHINYGYTF.

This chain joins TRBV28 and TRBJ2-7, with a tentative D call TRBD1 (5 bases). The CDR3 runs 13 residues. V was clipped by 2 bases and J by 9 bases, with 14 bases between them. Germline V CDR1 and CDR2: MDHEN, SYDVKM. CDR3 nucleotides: TGTGCCAGCAGTTTAGGGGTTGAAAGGGGGCAGTACTTC. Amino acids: CASSLGVERGQYF.

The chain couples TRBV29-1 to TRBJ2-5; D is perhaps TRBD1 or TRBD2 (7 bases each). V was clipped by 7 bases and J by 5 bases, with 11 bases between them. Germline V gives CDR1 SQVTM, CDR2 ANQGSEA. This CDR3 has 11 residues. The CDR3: CSDQGGETQYF. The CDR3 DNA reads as TGCAGCGATCAGGGGGGGGAGACCCAGTACTTC.

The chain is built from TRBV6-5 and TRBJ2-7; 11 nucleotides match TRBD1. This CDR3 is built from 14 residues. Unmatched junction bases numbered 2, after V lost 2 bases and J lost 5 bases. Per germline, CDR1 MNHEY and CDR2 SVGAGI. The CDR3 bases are TGTGCCAGCAGTTACAGGGGACAGGGGGACGAGCAGTACTTC. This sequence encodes CASSYRGQGDEQYF.

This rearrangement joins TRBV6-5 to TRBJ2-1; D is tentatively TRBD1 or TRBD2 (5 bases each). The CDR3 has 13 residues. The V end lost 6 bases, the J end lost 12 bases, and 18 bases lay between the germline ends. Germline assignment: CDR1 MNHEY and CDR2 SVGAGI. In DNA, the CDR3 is TGTGCCAGCAGGCCGTGGGACCGGGGTGGGCAGTTCTTC. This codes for CASRPWDRGGQFF.